The 13 T cell receptor beta chains presented below share a single source sample, sequenced in a study of blood T cell repertoires in COVID-19. The method was immunoSEQ multiplex PCR; TCRdb's version includes in-frame clones alone and lacks a portion of them. The sample has over 150,000 clones; over 80% are singletons. The sequenced sample consisted of peripheral blood. The receptors were gathered from a woman aged 55-69 years who had recovered from COVID-19.

This rearrangement joins TRBV7-8 to TRBJ2-3; a weak D match, TRBD2 (5 bases). CDR3 length: 11 residues. Trimming stripped 3 bases from V and 11 bases from J, with 9 bases between. From germline, CDR1 is SGHVS and CDR2 FQNEAQ. The CDR3 sequence is CASSFSGEQYF. The CDR3 DNA reads TGTGCCAGCAGCTTTTCCGGGGAGCAGTATTTT.

The V call is TRBV2, the J call TRBJ2-1; 11 bases match TRBD2. V lost 2 bases to trimming and J lost 2 bases; unmatched junction nucleotides: 2. CDR1 and CDR2 from the germline V gene are SNHLY and FYNNEI. The CDR3 loop spans 16 amino acids. CDR3 bases: TGTGCCAGCAGTGAATCGACTAGCGGGGCCTACAATGAGCAGTTCTTC. It translates to CASSESTSGAYNEQFF.

This chain connects TRBV25-1 to TRBJ1-3; the match to TRBD1 covers 8 bases. The CDR3 is 15 residues long. Germline V CDR1 and CDR2: MGHDK, SYGVNS. Trimming at V came to 2 bases and at J to 3 bases, leaving 3 bases not matched to a gene. CDR3 sequence: CASSEAGGGGNTIYF. The DNA of the CDR3 is TGTGCCAGCAGTGAAGCAGGGGGCGGTGGAAACACCATATATTTT.

The chain recombines TRBV19 with TRBJ2-2, with 9 bases lining up with TRBD1. Germline assignment: CDR1 LNHDA and CDR2 SQIVND (reference sequence). V was clipped by 5 bases and J by 2 bases; unmatched bases: 9. This CDR3 is 17 amino acids long. The CDR3 sequence is CASSARTGALNTGELFF. CDR3 nucleotides: TGTGCCAGTAGTGCCCGGACAGGGGCGTTAAACACCGGGGAGCTGTTTTTT.

V is TRBV19 and J is TRBJ1-4, with D maybe TRBD1 (5 bases). Germline V gene data show CDR1 as LNHDA and CDR2 as SQIVND (reference sequence). V gave up 3 bases and J gave up 3 bases, with 11 bases separating them. This CDR3 has 15 residues. CDR3 nucleotides: TGTGCCAGTAGTATTATAGGGGCGGCTAATGAAAAACTGTTTTTT. Its protein product is CASSIIGAANEKLFF.

The chain is built from TRBV5-1 and TRBJ1-1; 7 bases align to TRBD1. Germline V lookup: CDR1 SGHRS, CDR2 YFSETQ. The CDR3 extends over 15 amino acids. Losses at the gene ends were 4 bases for V and 5 bases for J; bases not matched to a gene: 11. DNA for the CDR3: TGCGCCAGCAGCACGGGACAGTCAGGAGGGACTGAAGCTTTCTTT. Protein sequence: CASSTGQSGGTEAFF.

This clone has only one observation. The chain has TRBV5-4 and TRBJ2-1; 12 nucleotides line up with TRBD2. The CDR3 is 18 amino acids. Germline CDR1 is SGHNT and CDR2 is YYREEE (reference sequence). V dropped 0 bases and J dropped 0; count of bases not matched to a gene: 4. The CDR3 DNA reads as TGTGCCAGCAGCTTGGGACTAGCGGGGGCTAGCTCCTACAATGAGCAGTTCTTC. This sequence encodes CASSLGLAGASSYNEQFF.

J is TRBJ1-1 and V is TRBV3-1 (or the pseudogene TRBV3-2); D remains ambiguous. The V end lost 5 bases, the J end lost 4 bases, and 11 bases lay between the germline ends. This CDR3 has 13 residues. Germline V gene data show CDR1 as LGHDT and CDR2 as YNNKEL (reference sequence). The CDR3 bases are TGTGCCAGCAGCTCCCGGGAGTCCACTGAAGCTTTCTTT. Translating gives CASSSRESTEAFF.

This clone turned up a few times. This chain uses TRBV5-4 with TRBJ2-1; a weak D match, TRBD1 (6 bases). Trimming took 1 base from V and 5 from J, leaving 13 bases between them. Per the germline V gene, CDR1 is SGHNT and CDR2 is YYREEE (reference sequence). CDR3 size: 15 residues. CDR3 bases: TGTGCCAGCAGCTTGTTGGGACACGTAAACAATGAGCAGTTCTTC. Translating it yields CASSLLGHVNNEQFF.

This clone was seen just once. The rearrangement uses TRBV30 and TRBJ2-7; perhaps TRBD1 as D (5 bases). The CDR3 sequence is 16 residues long. The germline gives CDR1 GTSNPN, CDR2 SVGIG (reference sequence). Trimming took 2 bases from V and 3 from J, leaving 20 bases between them. CDR3 sequence reads: CAWSCTPDTPIYEQYF. Here the CDR3 DNA reads TGTGCCTGGAGTTGTACACCGGACACCCCTATCTACGAGCAGTACTTC. The full variable domain, with the rest looked up from reference TRBV30 and TRBJ2-7, is SQTIHQWPATLVQPVGSPLSLECTVEGTSNPNLYWYRQAAGRGLQLLFYSVGIGQISSEVPQNLSASRPQDRQFILSSKKLLLSDSGFYLCAWSCTPDTPIYEQYFGPGTRLTVT.

The gene calls are TRBV27 and TRBJ1-1, with D unresolved. The germline V gene has CDR1 MNHEY and CDR2 SMNVEV (reference sequence). V gave up 0 bases and J gave up 5 bases, with 7 bases separating them. CDR3 size: 13 residues. The CDR3 spells CASSLSIGTEAFF. The CDR3 DNA sequence: TGTGCCAGCAGTTTATCGATCGGGACTGAAGCTTTCTTT.

The gene calls are TRBV11-2 and TRBJ2-5; D ambiguous. Trimming shortened V by 5 bases and J by 0 bases, and 16 bases separated the two germline ends. Germline V lookup: CDR1 SGHAT, CDR2 FQNNGV. The CDR3 runs 16 residues. The CDR3 reads CASSPFPTGYQETQYF. The DNA of the CDR3 is TGTGCCAGCAGCCCTTTCCCGACTGGGTACCAAGAGACCCAGTACTTC.

This chain connects TRBV11-2 to TRBJ2-7; 7 nucleotides agree with TRBD1. V shed 3 bases and J 3 bases; nucleotides not matched to a gene: 5. This CDR3 comprises 14 residues. The germline V gene has CDR1 SGHAT and CDR2 FQNNGV. The CDR3 DNA follows: TGTGCCAGCAGCTTGACAGGGTCCGGCTACGAGCAGTACTTC. Encoded protein: CASSLTGSGYEQYF.